This T cell receptor beta chain was identified during a study of response to subunit inactivated influenza vaccine. This CDR3 has 16 residues. V dropped 3 bases and J dropped 0; count of bases not matched to a gene: 5. The germline CDR1 and CDR2 sequences are MDHEN and SYDVKM. TCRdb used MiXCR to reprocess the RT-PCR reads, holding one entry per CDR3 protein. The sample records a few hundred thousand distinct CDR3 sequences, about a tenth being singletons. Sequenced material: PBMCs from blood, taken roughly 6 weeks after vaccination. The receptor was derived from a man aged 50 to 59 who received an inactivated influenza vaccine. The chain couples TRBV28 to TRBJ2-1; 7 nucleotides line up with TRBD2. The CDR3 DNA reads as TGTGCCAGCAGTTTTTGGCGGGAGAGCTCCTACAATGAGCAGTTCTTC. Protein product: CASSFWRESSYNEQFF.